This T cell receptor beta chain comes out of a study of cytomegalovirus exposure and HLA in healthy donors. Amplification used 60 Vbeta primers and 13 Jbeta primers. Libraries were prepared by immunoSEQ multiplex PCR; TCRdb keeps only in-frame clonotypes and omits some of them. The table shows about 140,000 clones, with 70% occurring only once. Overall study results and limits: There were reportedly fewer N-insertions in an Asian-associated ancestry cluster than the roughly 680-donor mean, in a later analysis. No immune exposure information besides CMV serostatus was available. Sequencing likely produced, as an artifact, a cluster of highly shared sequence variants. Exclusion as indistinguishable affected some V segments, including TRBV6-2 and TRBV6-3.

J was trimmed by 7 bases and V by 1 base; bases with no gene match: 4. Germline V gene sequence: CDR1 SGHTA, CDR2 FQGNSA. The CDR3 is made up of 15 amino acids. Of note for this clone: No antigen is known for it.

This sequence originates from a woman aged 30 to 39 in good health and CMV-seronegative. The chain combines TRBV7-2 with TRBJ2-5, with TRBD2 matching over 12 bases. Sequenced material: PBMCs. The CDR3 DNA sequence: TGTGCCAGCAGCTTAGACCTAGCGGGGGGGCGGACCCAGTACTTC. It yields the protein CASSLDLAGGRTQYF.